A selection of T cell receptor beta chains follows, all from one sample in a study of Ad26.COV2.S vaccination and SARS-CoV-2 variants. Profiled with immunoSEQ multiplex PCR; TCRdb holds only in-frame clones, not every one. The data contain 430,000 or so clones, roughly 89% of them singletons. The source was peripheral blood, collected in a trial of Ad26.COV2.S vaccine versus placebo. These receptors originate from a person aged 18-60 years who received the Ad26.COV2.S COVID-19 vaccine or a placebo. Each CDR3 is given with its conserved first and last residue. Each record gives: clone size, J gene, V gene, D gene, CDR3 DNA, CDR3 protein. The D gene is left open where the match is weak. Not every row has a clone size; where given, it reads once, few, many or a size class.

NA,TRBJ2-5,TRBV18,NA,TGTGCCAGCTCATCTTTACAAGAGACCCAGTACTTC,CASSSLQETQYF
NA,TRBJ2-3,TRBV9,TRBD1,TGTGCCAGCAGGGGGACAGTGTCAGATACGCAGTATTTT,CASRGTVSDTQYF
NA,TRBJ2-7,TRBV5-1,TRBD1,TGCGCCAGCAGCCGGGACAGGGATTACGAGCAGTACTTC,CASSRDRDYEQYF
NA,TRBJ2-1,TRBV6-2/TRBV6-3,TRBD2,TGTGCCAGCAGTGCGCCTCCCGGACTAGCGGGTGGATCCAGGGGGGAGCAGTTCTTC,CASSAPPGLAGGSRGEQFF
few,TRBJ2-2,TRBV6-2/TRBV6-3,NA,TGTGCCAGCAGTTTTGGGGGATACACCGGGGAGCTGTTTTTT,CASSFGGYTGELFF
NA,TRBJ2-1,TRBV18,NA,TGTGCCAGCTCACCGCAATATAGCTTAGATGAGCAGTTCTTC,CASSPQYSLDEQFF
NA,TRBJ2-3,TRBV14,NA,TGTGCCAGCAGCCCCTACGCAAACGGAGATACGCAGTATTTT,CASSPYANGDTQYF
NA,TRBJ1-2,TRBV3-1/TRBV3-2,NA,TGTGCCAGCAGCCAGGACGGGACTTCTGCTAACTATGGCTACACCTTC,CASSQDGTSANYGYTF
NA,TRBJ2-2,TRBV4-2,TRBD2,TGTGCCAGCAGCCACGAGGGGAGGGATCTAAGGGAGCTGTTTTTT,CASSHEGRDLRELFF
NA,TRBJ2-3,TRBV18,NA,TGTGCCAGCTCATTGGGGCGGATCACAGATACGCAGTATTTT,CASSLGRITDTQYF
NA,TRBJ2-7,TRBV6-5,NA,TGTGCCAGCAGCGGCGGGGCAGGTCTCTTTTACGAGCAGTACTTC,CASSGGAGLFYEQYF
NA,TRBJ1-6,TRBV7-3,TRBD1,TGTGCCAGCAGCCTAGGGGACAGCAATTCACCCCTCCACTTT,CASSLGDSNSPLHF
once,TRBJ2-1,TRBV24-1,NA,TGTGCCACCAGTGATTTCGGGGGAGCCAGCCACAATGAGCAGTTCTTC,CATSDFGGASHNEQFF
NA,TRBJ2-5,TRBV11-2,TRBD2,TGTGCCAGCAGCTCGAGACTAGCCCAAGAGACCCAGTACTTC,CASSSRLAQETQYF
NA,TRBJ1-2,TRBV7-6,NA,TGTGCCAGCAGCCGCTCGGGGGGCGGCTATGGCTACACCTTC,CASSRSGGGYGYTF
NA,TRBJ1-4,TRBV7-2,NA,TGTGCCAGCAGCTTATATGGGGGGGAAAGTGAAAAACTGTTTTTT,CASSLYGGESEKLFF
NA,TRBJ2-3,TRBV7-9,NA,TGTGCCCACACCCCCTTTGGCGCTAACACAGATACGCAGTATTTT,CAHTPFGANTDTQYF
NA,TRBJ2-5,TRBV30,TRBD1,TGTGCCTGGAGACCCGGACAGGGTAGGTCAGAGACCCAGTACTTC,CAWRPGQGRSETQYF
NA,TRBJ1-1,TRBV9,NA,TGTGCCAGCAGCGTAGCGTTGCTGACAGGAACGGCTAACACTGAAGCTTTCTTT,CASSVALLTGTANTEAFF
NA,TRBJ2-3,TRBV20-1,TRBD2,TGCAGTGCCAAACTAGCGGATACGCAGTATTTT,CSAKLADTQYF
NA,TRBJ2-2,TRBV4-3,TRBD2,TGCGCCAGCAGCCTGGCACTAGCGGAAAACACCGGGGAGCTGTTTTTT,CASSLALAENTGELFF
NA,TRBJ2-3,TRBV7-2,NA,TGTGCCAGCAGCTTAGAGGTATGGGTCGCAGGCACAGATACGCAGTATTTT,CASSLEVWVAGTDTQYF
NA,TRBJ2-5,TRBV12-3/TRBV12-4,NA,TGTGCCACTGCACTGCAAGAGACCCAGTACTTC,CATALQETQYF
NA,TRBJ1-1,TRBV5-1,NA,TGCGCCAGCAGGGAACAGTCGAACACTGAAGCTTTCTTT,CASREQSNTEAFF
NA,TRBJ1-1,TRBV29-1,TRBD1,TGCAGCGCTCAGGACAGGGTCGTGGTCTCTGAAGCTTTCTTT,CSAQDRVVVSEAFF
NA,TRBJ2-1,TRBV7-3,NA,TGTGCCAGCAGCATAGGGGGTAATGAGCAGTTCTTC,CASSIGGNEQFF
NA,TRBJ2-1,TRBV5-6,TRBD2,TGTGCCACCCGTTTAGCGGGAGGATCGAATGAGCAGTTCTTC,CATRLAGGSNEQFF
NA,TRBJ1-5,TRBV2,NA,TGTGCCAGCTCGTGGGCAGACAATCAGCCCCAGCATTTT,CASSWADNQPQHF
NA,TRBJ1-4,TRBV6-5,NA,TGTGCCAGCAGTCTGAGCACAGGGTGGGATGAAAAACTGTTTTTT,CASSLSTGWDEKLFF
NA,TRBJ1-2,TRBV12-3/TRBV12-4,NA,TGTGCCAGCAGCACGGGGGATATCTATGGCTACACCTTC,CASSTGDIYGYTF
NA,TRBJ1-6,TRBV5-4,NA,TGTGCCAGCAGCTTTGGAGGGGGAAGGGCGGGTTCACCCCTCCACTTT,CASSFGGGRAGSPLHF
once,TRBJ1-1,TRBV4-3,TRBD1,TGCGCCAGCAGCCAACGGACAGGCCAGTATGAAGCTTTCTTT,CASSQRTGQYEAFF
NA,TRBJ2-1,TRBV15,TRBD1,TGTGCCACCAGCAGAGGAGGGACAGGGGGTTACAATGAGCAGTTCTTC,CATSRGGTGGYNEQFF
NA,TRBJ1-1,TRBV5-1,TRBD1,TGCGCCAGCAGCTCCGGACAGGGTGGGTACACTGAAGCTTTCTTT,CASSSGQGGYTEAFF
few,TRBJ2-7,TRBV3-1/TRBV3-2,NA,TGTGCCAGCAGTTCTACCTCGCGGTGGAGGCCAACGAACCACGAGCAGTACTTC,CASSSTSRWRPTNHEQYF
NA,TRBJ1-1,TRBV5-5,NA,TGTGCCAGCAGCCCAGACGGGGGAGTCACTGAAGCTTTCTTT,CASSPDGGVTEAFF
few,TRBJ1-2,TRBV4-2,TRBD1,TGTGCCAGCAGCCAGGACAGGGGGCGAGTTGGCTACACCTTC,CASSQDRGRVGYTF
NA,TRBJ1-2,TRBV7-9,NA,TGTGCCAGCAGCCCCCTTAAGGGTAGAGGGGACTATGGCTACACCTTC,CASSPLKGRGDYGYTF
NA,TRBJ2-2,TRBV14,NA,TGTGCCAGCAGCGTATGGAACACCGGGGAGCTGTTTTTT,CASSVWNTGELFF
NA,TRBJ1-4,TRBV11-1,TRBD1,TGTGCCAGCAGCCCCGACAGGGAGAATGAAAAACTGTTTTTT,CASSPDRENEKLFF
once,TRBJ2-6,TRBV19,NA,TGTGCCAGTAGCCAGTCCGGGGCCAACGTCCTGACTTTC,CASSQSGANVLTF
NA,TRBJ2-1,TRBV11-3,NA,TGTGCCAGCAGCCGCGCCCCCAGGGCTACCTACAATGAGCAGTTCTTC,CASSRAPRATYNEQFF
NA,TRBJ1-2,TRBV15,NA,TGTGCCACCAGCAGAGCTGGGAACTATGGCTACACCTTC,CATSRAGNYGYTF
NA,TRBJ1-5,TRBV12-3/TRBV12-4,NA,TGTGCCAGCAGTTTGTTAGTGGCTCAGCCCCAGCATTTT,CASSLLVAQPQHF
NA,TRBJ1-6,TRBV5-1,NA,TGCGCCACCCGAAATGGGCCAGGGAAAAGTTCACCCCTCCACTTT,CATRNGPGKSSPLHF
NA,TRBJ1-1,TRBV12-3/TRBV12-4,NA,TGTGCCGTTGACTTTTTGGGCACTGAAGCTTTCTTT,CAVDFLGTEAFF